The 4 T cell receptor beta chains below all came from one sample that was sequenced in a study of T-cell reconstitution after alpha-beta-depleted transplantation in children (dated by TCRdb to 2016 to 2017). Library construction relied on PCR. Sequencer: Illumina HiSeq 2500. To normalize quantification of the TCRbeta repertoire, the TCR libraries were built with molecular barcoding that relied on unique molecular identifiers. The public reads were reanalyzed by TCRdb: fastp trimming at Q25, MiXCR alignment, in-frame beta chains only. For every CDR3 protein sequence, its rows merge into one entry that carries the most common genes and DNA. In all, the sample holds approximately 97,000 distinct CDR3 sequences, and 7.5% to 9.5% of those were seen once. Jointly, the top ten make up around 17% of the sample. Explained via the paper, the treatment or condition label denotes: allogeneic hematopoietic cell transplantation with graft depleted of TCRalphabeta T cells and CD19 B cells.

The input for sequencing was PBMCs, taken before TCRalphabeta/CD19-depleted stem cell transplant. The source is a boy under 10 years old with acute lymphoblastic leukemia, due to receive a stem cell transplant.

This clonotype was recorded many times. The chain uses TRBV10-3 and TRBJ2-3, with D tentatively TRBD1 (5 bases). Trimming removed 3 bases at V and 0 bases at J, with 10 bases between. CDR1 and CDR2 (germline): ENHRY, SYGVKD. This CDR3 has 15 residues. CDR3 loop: CAISDEGASTDTQYF. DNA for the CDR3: TGTGCCATCAGTGATGAAGGGGCCAGCACAGATACGCAGTATTTT.

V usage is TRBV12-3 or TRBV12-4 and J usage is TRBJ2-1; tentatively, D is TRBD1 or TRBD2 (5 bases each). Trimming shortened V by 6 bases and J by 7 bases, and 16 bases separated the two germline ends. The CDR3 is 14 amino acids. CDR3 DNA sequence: TGTGCCAGCAGAGGGGACCCCAAAGTAAATGAGCAGTTCTTC. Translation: CASRGDPKVNEQFF.

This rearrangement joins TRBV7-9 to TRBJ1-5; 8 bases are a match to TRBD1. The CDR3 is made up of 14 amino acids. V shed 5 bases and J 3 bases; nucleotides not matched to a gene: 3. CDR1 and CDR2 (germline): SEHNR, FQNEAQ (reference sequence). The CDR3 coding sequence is TGTGCCAGCAGCCGACAGGGGATCAATCAGCCCCAGCATTTT. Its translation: CASSRQGINQPQHF.

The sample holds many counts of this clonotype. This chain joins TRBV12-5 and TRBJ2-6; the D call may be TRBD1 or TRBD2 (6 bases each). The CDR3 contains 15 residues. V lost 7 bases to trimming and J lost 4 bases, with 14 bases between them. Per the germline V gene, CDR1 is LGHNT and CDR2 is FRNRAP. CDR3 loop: CASAMGGTGANVLTF. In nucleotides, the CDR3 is TGTGCTAGTGCCATGGGGGGCACCGGGGCCAACGTCCTGACTTTC.